This T cell receptor (beta chain) was documented in a study of technical replicates of blood from a handful of donors. CDR1 is MNHEY and CDR2 is SVGAGI in the germline V gene. The CDR3 spans 11 residues. Trimming took 4 bases from V and 13 from J, leaving 11 bases between them. This clone came up once. Some clones are missing from TCRdb's copy, which holds only in-frame ones; the method was immunoSEQ multiplex PCR. This table has approximately 64,000 clones, approximately 83% appearing once. Sequenced sample: PBMCs. This clonotype was obtained from a human donor in good health. Some clones in this sample may be carry-over from other donors' samples. The chain combines TRBV6-5 with TRBJ2-1; D possibly corresponds to TRBD1 (5 bases). CDR3 sequence: CASSSRQRQFF. The CDR3 region has the DNA TGTGCCAGCAGTTCTCGACAGCGCCAGTTCTTC.